The next 18 T cell receptor beta chains were all read from a single sample in a study of shared clonotypes between healthy human individuals. Profiled with immunoSEQ multiplex PCR; TCRdb holds only in-frame clones, not every one. The profile shows some 2,500,000 clones, 85% to 95% of them singletons. The source material was naive CD4+ T cells from PBMCs. Subset of the sample: CD45RA+ positively selected. All receptors derive from a young man in good health. Some clones in this sample may be carry-over from other donors' samples.

The gene calls are TRBV2 and TRBJ2-5, with 14 nucleotides matching TRBD2. CDR1 SNHLY and CDR2 FYNNEI come from the germline V gene. This CDR3 comprises 18 residues. The ends lost 5 bases at V and 4 bases at J; junction bases unmatched: 12. The DNA for the CDR3 is TGTGCCAGCAGTAAGAGGGGACTAGCGGGAGCGGGGGCAGAGACCCAGTACTTC. The encoded protein is CASSKRGLAGAGAETQYF.

This chain connects TRBV14 to TRBJ2-3, with TRBD2 as a possible D gene (6 bases). CDR3 length: 17 amino acids. Looked up from germline, CDR1 is SGHDN and CDR2 is FVKESK. V was trimmed by 3 bases and J by 4 bases, leaving 20 bases between them. The DNA for the CDR3 is TGTGCCAGCAGCCACCGGGACTCCCGACCAGTCGCAGATACGCAGTATTTT. Encoded protein: CASSHRDSRPVADTQYF.

This chain connects TRBV27 to TRBJ1-1, with 10 positions matching TRBD1. Trimming cost V 5 bases and J 4 bases; bases outside gene matches: 10. The CDR3 is 16 residues long. Germline CDR1 MNHEY, CDR2 SMNVEV (reference sequence). For the CDR3, the DNA is TGTGCCAGCAGTCCCCCCCGACAGGGGGCGCGCACTGAAGCTTTCTTT. Amino acid sequence: CASSPPRQGARTEAFF.

The sample holds one count of this clone. The rearrangement links TRBV2 to TRBJ1-1; D remains unclear. This CDR3 spans 11 amino acids. V dropped 8 bases and J dropped 10 bases, with 14 bases sitting between them. Germline CDR1 is SNHLY and CDR2 is FYNNEI. The CDR3 region is CASGILTGAFF. Written as DNA, the CDR3 is TGTGCCAGCGGGATTTTGACCGGAGCTTTCTTT.

J is TRBJ2-7 and V is TRBV27, with D perhaps matching TRBD1 (6 bases). Germline V CDR1 and CDR2: MNHEY, SMNVEV (reference sequence). This CDR3 comprises 14 residues. V lost 5 bases to trimming and J lost 2 bases, with 13 bases between them. In nucleotides, the CDR3 is TGTGCCAGCAGTACCCTGGGGGCCCCCTACGAGCAGTACTTC. Protein product: CASSTLGAPYEQYF.

The chain is built from TRBV20-1 and TRBJ2-7; the match to TRBD2 covers 8 bases. The CDR3 length is 11 residues. Germline V lookup: CDR1 DFQATT, CDR2 SNEGSKA (reference sequence). V lost 5 bases, J lost 9 bases, and 6 bases stayed unmatched. CDR3 coding DNA: TGCAGTGCTTCAGGGGCGGGGGGGCAGTACTTC. This encodes CSASGAGGQYF.

As concerns this clone: Because it lacks the conserved phenylalanine or tryptophan at the end, this CDR3 is likely a read error. No DNA is shown, since the ends of the CDR3 on it are uncertain; the CDR3 is the one TCRdb lists. This chain uses TRBV28 with TRBJ2-7; the table's D call, TRBD1, has no DNA check behind it. The CDR3 is 13 residues long, counting both termini. The germline gives CDR1 MDHEN, CDR2 SYDVKM. Here the CDR3 reads CASSFNFWDRAIL.

In this sample, this clone turned up a few times. The chain links TRBV7-8 to TRBJ1-5, with D tentatively TRBD1 (6 bases). Germline CDR1 SGHVS, CDR2 FQNEAQ. This CDR3 spans 14 amino acids. The V end lost 8 bases, the J end lost 6 bases, and 17 bases lay between the germline ends. CDR3: CASRKGGLGQPQHF. For the CDR3, the DNA is TGTGCCAGCCGCAAGGGGGGTCTCGGTCAGCCCCAGCATTTT.

The rearrangement uses TRBV15 and TRBJ2-7; TRBD1 might be the D (6 bases). The CDR3 consists of 14 residues. V was trimmed by 5 bases and J by 4 bases, leaving 15 bases between them. The germline gives CDR1 LNHNV, CDR2 YYDKDF (reference sequence). CDR3 DNA: TGTGCCACCAGCGGTACTTCCAGGGGTTACGAGCAGTACTTC. Translation gives CATSGTSRGYEQYF.

The chain employs TRBV11-2 and TRBJ1-4, with D maybe TRBD1 (6 bases). From germline, CDR1 is SGHAT and CDR2 FQNNGV. V gave up 2 bases and J gave up 3 bases, with 10 bases separating them. The CDR3 contains 15 residues. Written as DNA, the CDR3 is TGTGCCAGCAGCTTAATTGGACAGCCTAATGAAAAACTGTTTTTT. It translates to CASSLIGQPNEKLFF.

The chain combines TRBV28 with TRBJ1-1, with TRBD1 identical over 7 bases. The germline V gene encodes CDR1 MDHEN and CDR2 SYDVKM. The CDR3 totals 17 residues. The V and J ends lost 7 bases and 8 bases, in that order; junction bases with no gene match: 22. The CDR3 loop is CASTNLVKTGTEKEAFF. As DNA, the CDR3 is TGTGCCAGCACCAACCTTGTAAAAACCGGGACAGAGAAAGAAGCTTTCTTT.

As for this clone: The sample holds other DNA sequences that translate to the same CDR3. The J gene is TRBJ2-1, the V gene TRBV6-1; D unclear. This CDR3 region has 13 residues. Germline V gives CDR1 MNHNS, CDR2 SASEGT. V lost 1 base and J lost 7, with 8 bases in between. In DNA, the CDR3 is TGTGCCAGCAGTGAAGTCTGGGGTAATGAGCAGTTCTTC. The encoded protein is CASSEVWGNEQFF.

Concerning this clone itself: Different DNA sequences within this sample yield the same CDR3. The genes are TRBV18 and TRBJ2-2; no clear D gene. The length of the CDR3 is 15 residues. The V end was cut by 1 base, the J end by 2 bases, with 8 bases between. CDR1 is KGHSH, CDR2 LQKENI, per germline. DNA of the CDR3: TGTGCCAGCTCACCACGCGAACTAAACACCGGGGAGCTGTTTTTT. This sequence encodes CASSPRELNTGELFF.

This rearrangement joins TRBV2 to TRBJ1-2; a possible D gene is TRBD1 (6 bases). Trimming shortened V by 6 bases and J by 8 bases, and 13 bases separated the two germline ends. The CDR3 consists of 12 residues. Per germline, CDR1 SNHLY and CDR2 FYNNEI. The CDR3 DNA reads as TGTGCCAGCAGGGCAGGACAGCCGGGCTACACCTTC. Its protein product is CASRAGQPGYTF.

The chain joins TRBV2 to TRBJ1-2, with D tentatively TRBD1 (5 bases). CDR3 length: 15 residues. V was trimmed by 6 bases and J by 4 bases, leaving 18 bases between them. The germline V gene has CDR1 SNHLY and CDR2 FYNNEI. The CDR3 loop is CASSDRRDGGYGYTF. The CDR3 region has the DNA TGTGCCAGCAGCGATCGGCGGGACGGCGGCTATGGCTACACCTTC.

This chain joins TRBV28 and TRBJ2-7; D perhaps matches TRBD1 (6 bases). Germline loops: CDR1 MDHEN, CDR2 SYDVKM. V was trimmed by 3 bases and J by 2 bases, leaving 14 bases between them. This CDR3 contains 15 residues. Here the CDR3 reads CASSFGGRVAYEQYF. In DNA, the CDR3 is TGTGCCAGCAGTTTTGGGGGCAGGGTGGCCTACGAGCAGTACTTC.

V is TRBV15 and J is TRBJ2-6; D may correspond to TRBD1 or TRBD2 (5 bases each). Between the trimmed V and J ends, which lost 6 bases and 0 bases, there was a span of 15 bases. The CDR3 runs to 17 residues. CDR1 and CDR2 (germline): LNHNV, YYDKDF (reference sequence). CDR3 amino acids: CATSNEGPFSGANVLTF. The CDR3 DNA follows: TGTGCCACCAGTAACGAGGGGCCCTTCTCTGGGGCCAACGTCCTGACTTTC.

The chain employs TRBV6-4 and TRBJ1-1, with D maybe TRBD1 (5 bases). V dropped 6 bases and J dropped 3 bases, with 23 bases sitting between them. This CDR3 spans 17 amino acids. The germline V gene encodes CDR1 MRHNA and CDR2 SNTAGT. CDR3 bases: TGTGCCAGCAGCCGGGACCCCGTTAGTTTGGGAGACACTGAAGCTTTCTTT. Translation gives CASSRDPVSLGDTEAFF.